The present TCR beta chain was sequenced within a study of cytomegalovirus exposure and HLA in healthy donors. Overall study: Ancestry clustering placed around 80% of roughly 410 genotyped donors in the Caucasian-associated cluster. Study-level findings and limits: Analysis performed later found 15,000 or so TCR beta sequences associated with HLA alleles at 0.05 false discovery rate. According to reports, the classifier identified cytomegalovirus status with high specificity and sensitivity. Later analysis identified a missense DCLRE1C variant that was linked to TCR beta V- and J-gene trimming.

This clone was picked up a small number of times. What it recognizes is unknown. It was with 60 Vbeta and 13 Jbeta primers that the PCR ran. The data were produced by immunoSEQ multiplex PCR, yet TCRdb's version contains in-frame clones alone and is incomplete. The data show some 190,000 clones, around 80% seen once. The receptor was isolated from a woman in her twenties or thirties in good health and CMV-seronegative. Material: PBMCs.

The CDR3 protein is CAVGQGVFGYTEAFF. The CDR3 bases are TGTGCCGTCGGACAGGGAGTTTTTGGGTACACTGAAGCTTTCTTT. The chain couples TRBV10-3 to TRBJ1-1; the match to TRBD1 covers 8 bases. The CDR3 runs 15 residues. The germline gives CDR1 ENHRY, CDR2 SYGVKD. V was pared by 11 bases and J by 3 bases, with 14 bases of the junction left unmatched.